These 32 T cell receptor beta chains were all obtained from the same sample, sequenced in a study of regulatory dendritic cells for organ transplantation. The table came from immunoSEQ multiplex PCR; TCRdb's copy has only in-frame clones and leaves some out. The repertoire consists of about 10,000 clones, with about 85% occurring once and the leading ten covering under 3%. These receptors' targets are unknown. CFSE-labeled sorted T cells met regulatory or mature dendritic cells for around five days. Source material: memory CD4+ T cells from blood cultured with dendritic cells. Subset in this sample: CD45RO+ memory T cells. Source of these receptors: a human donor in good health.

This clone was observed once. V and J are TRBV20-1 and TRBJ2-7; D is unclear. Trimming stripped 0 bases from V and 12 bases from J, with 12 bases between. In germline, CDR1 is DFQATT, CDR2 SNEGSKA (reference sequence). CDR3 length: 11 amino acids. The CDR3 bases are TGCAGTGCTAGAGAAGGCCTTTCGCCGTACTTC. Its translation is CSAREGLSPYF.

The chain links TRBV19 to TRBJ1-1, with no clear D. This CDR3 has 14 residues. Germline lookup yields CDR1 LNHDA and CDR2 SQIVND (reference sequence). V was clipped by 7 bases and J by 1 base, with 13 bases between them. The CDR3, as DNA: TGTGCCAGTAACACTTTCAAGGGGAACACTGAAGCTTTCTTT. It codes for CASNTFKGNTEAFF.

V usage is TRBV2 and J usage is TRBJ1-5; 8 bases fit TRBD1. This CDR3 comprises 16 residues. Germline CDR1 and CDR2: SNHLY and FYNNEI. Germline trimming cut 5 bases from V and 1 base from J; bases unmatched to any gene: 7. CDR3 residues: CASSQQGDRSNQPQHF. In DNA form, the CDR3 reads TGTGCCAGCAGTCAACAGGGGGATCGAAGCAATCAGCCCCAGCATTTT. Full variable domain (missing parts from reference TRBV2 and TRBJ1-5): EPEVTQTPSHQVTQMGQEVILRCVPISNHLYFYWYRQILGQKVEFLVSFYNNEISEKSEIFDDQFSVERPDGSNFTLKIRSTKLEDSAMYFCASSQQGDRSNQPQHFGDGTRLSIL.

Only one count was recorded for this clone. The chain links TRBV6-5 to TRBJ1-6; D might be TRBD1 (6 bases). Germline loops: CDR1 MNHEY, CDR2 SVGAGI. The CDR3 is 14 amino acids. Trimming removed 3 bases from V and 5 bases from J, with 8 bases in between. The CDR3 DNA is TGTGCCAGCAGTTATAGACAGGATAATTCACCCCTCCACTTT. Protein product: CASSYRQDNSPLHF.

This clone was counted between two and nine times. The rearrangement links TRBV19 to TRBJ1-2, with D maybe TRBD1 (6 bases). Trimming took off 1 base at V and 2 bases at J, with 14 bases between the two ends. The CDR3 length is 16 residues. The V gene's germline CDR1 is LNHDA and CDR2 SQIVND (reference sequence). The DNA of the CDR3 is TGTGCCAGTAGTATAGCGTCGGGGGGCCAAAACTATGGCTACACCTTC. Translated, it gives CASSIASGGQNYGYTF. Full variable domain (outside the CDR3, taken from reference TRBV19 and TRBJ1-2): DGGITQSPKYLFRKEGQNVTLSCEQNLNHDAMYWYRQDPGQGLRLIYYSQIVNDFQKGDIAEGYSVSREKKESFPLTVTSAQKNPTAFYLCASSIASGGQNYGYTFGSGTRLTVV.

V gene TRBV5-5 combines with J gene TRBJ2-5; D not certain. Trimming shortened V by 0 bases and J by 5 bases, and 23 bases separated the two germline ends. The germline CDR1 and CDR2 sequences are SGHKS and YYEKEE (reference sequence). This CDR3 contains 18 residues. CDR3 bases: TGTGCCAGCAGCTTGGCAGATGGCATCAGTCTCCTAACGGAGACCCAGTACTTC. It translates to CASSLADGISLLTETQYF.

The V call is TRBV19, the J call TRBJ2-2, with no clear D. Trimming pared 3 bases from V and 0 bases from J, leaving 11 bases between. Looked up from germline, CDR1 is LNHDA and CDR2 is SQIVND (reference sequence). The CDR3 consists of 16 residues. CDR3 residues: CASSIPGRSNTGELFF. The CDR3 region has the DNA TGTGCCAGTAGTATTCCGGGCAGATCGAACACCGGGGAGCTGTTTTTT.

This sequence joins TRBV10-3 and TRBJ2-3; no reliable D call. CDR3 length: 15 amino acids. Trimming stripped 4 bases from V and 2 bases from J, with 13 bases between. Germline V gives CDR1 ENHRY, CDR2 SYGVKD. The CDR3 sequence: CAISGTESYTDTQYF. DNA for the CDR3: TGTGCCATCAGTGGAACAGAGTCATACACAGATACGCAGTATTTT.

V usage is TRBV20-1 and J usage is TRBJ2-7; TRBD2 matches 8 bases. The CDR3 runs 11 residues. V lost 6 bases and J lost 3; bases outside the gene matches: 1. Per the germline V gene, CDR1 is DFQATT and CDR2 is SNEGSKA (reference sequence). CDR3 DNA: TGCAGTGCAGGGACTAGCTACGAGCAGTACTTC. Its translation is CSAGTSYEQYF.

The chain joins TRBV20-1 to TRBJ1-2, with no clear D. The CDR3 has 10 amino acids. CDR1 and CDR2 from the germline V gene are DFQATT and SNEGSKA (reference sequence). Trimming removed 3 bases from V and 8 bases from J, with 7 bases in between. The CDR3 reads CSASGKGYTF. CDR3 coding DNA: TGCAGTGCTAGTGGGAAGGGCTACACCTTC.

This clone has just a few counts. The chain couples TRBV5-5 to TRBJ1-3, with D unresolved. Trimming removed 5 bases from V and 0 bases from J, with 9 bases in between. Germline CDR1 is SGHKS and CDR2 is YYEKEE (reference sequence). The length of the CDR3 is 14 residues. CDR3 bases: TGTGCCAGCAGGGCGGCAGGCTCTGGAAACACCATATATTTT. Protein: CASRAAGSGNTIYF.

This chain links TRBV15 with TRBJ2-5; TRBD2 agrees at 10 bases. The junction had 14 bases not matched to a gene; V was cut back by 8 bases and J by 5 bases. CDR1 is LNHNV, CDR2 YYDKDF, per germline (reference sequence). The CDR3 loop spans 16 amino acids. In DNA form, the CDR3 reads TGTGCCACCTCGGAGGTAGCGGGGGGCGTCCGGGAGACCCAGTACTTC. The encoded protein is CATSEVAGGVRETQYF.

By sample fraction, this clone is medium-sized (0.01 to 0.1%). The chain couples TRBV5-4 to TRBJ2-7, with 9 nucleotides matching TRBD2. Germline V gives CDR1 SGHNT, CDR2 YYREEE (reference sequence). This CDR3 is 12 amino acids long. Unmatched junction bases numbered 2, after V lost 4 bases and J lost 6 bases. The CDR3 reads CASSGGLAEQYF. CDR3 nucleotide sequence: TGTGCCAGCAGCGGGGGACTAGCCGAGCAGTACTTC. Combining the CDR3 with reference TRBV5-4 and TRBJ2-7 gives the whole variable domain ETGVTQSPTHLIKTRGQQVTLRCSSQSGHNTVSWYQQALGQGPQFIFQYYREEENGRGNFPPRFSGLQFPNYSSELNVNALELDDSALYLCASSGGLAEQYFGPGTRLTVT.

The rearrangement links TRBV19 to TRBJ1-2; 8 bases line up with TRBD1. In germline, CDR1 is LNHDA, CDR2 SQIVND (reference sequence). CDR3 size: 15 residues. After removal of 4 bases from V and 8 bases from J, the junction contained 12 bases not matched to a gene. The CDR3 nucleotides are TGTGCCAGTAGTACGTCCTGGACAGGGCATGAAGGCTACACCTTC. As protein: CASSTSWTGHEGYTF. Combining the CDR3 with reference TRBV19 and TRBJ1-2 gives the whole variable domain DGGITQSPKYLFRKEGQNVTLSCEQNLNHDAMYWYRQDPGQGLRLIYYSQIVNDFQKGDIAEGYSVSREKKESFPLTVTSAQKNPTAFYLCASSTSWTGHEGYTFGSGTRLTVV.

This clone was detected once. Within the sample, other DNA sequences also encode this same CDR3. The rearrangement links TRBV9 to TRBJ2-3, with 12 bases fitting TRBD2. The V and J ends lost 4 bases and 0 bases, in that order; junction bases with no gene match: 18. Germline assignment: CDR1 SGDLS and CDR2 YYNGEE. The CDR3 runs 21 residues. In DNA, the CDR3 is TGTGCCAGCAGCCCCGACCCGACTAGCGGGGGACCGATTTACAGCACAGATACGCAGTATTTT. It codes for CASSPDPTSGGPIYSTDTQYF. Drawing the rest from reference TRBV9 and TRBJ2-3, the complete variable domain is DSGVTQTPKHLITATGQRVTLRCSPRSGDLSVYWYQQSLDQGLQFLIQYYNGEERAKGNILERFSAQQFPDLHSELNLSSLELGDSALYFCASSPDPTSGGPIYSTDTQYFGPGTRLTVL.

The chain employs TRBV25-1 and TRBJ2-2; 9 bases line up with TRBD2. Germline CDR1 MGHDK, CDR2 SYGVNS. The trim removed 8 bases at V and 6 bases at J, leaving 10 bases unmatched. This CDR3 contains 15 residues. The CDR3 here is CASRLAGLDAGELFF. CDR3 nucleotide sequence: TGTGCCAGCCGCCTAGCGGGGCTGGACGCCGGGGAGCTGTTTTTT.

The chain links TRBV5-4 to TRBJ2-2; TRBD1 matches 7 bases. Germline CDR1 SGHNT, CDR2 YYREEE (reference sequence). CDR3 size: 18 residues. V lost 4 bases, J lost 5 bases, and 17 bases stayed unmatched. This CDR3 is CASSGGSGTVTRTGELFF. CDR3 coding DNA: TGTGCCAGCAGCGGGGGCTCCGGGACAGTAACCAGGACCGGGGAGCTGTTTTTT.

This clone has just one count. This chain connects TRBV6-5 to TRBJ1-2, with 7 bases identical to TRBD1. Germline loops: CDR1 MNHEY, CDR2 SVGAGI. This CDR3 has 15 amino acids. Trimming cost V 0 bases and J 8 bases; bases outside gene matches: 9. The CDR3 here is CASSYSTTGSRGYTF. CDR3 sequence (DNA): TGTGCCAGCAGTTACTCGACGACAGGGAGTCGGGGCTACACCTTC.

The CDR3 protein is CAAGKYNQPQHF. CDR3 in DNA: TGTGCCGCGGGTAAATACAATCAGCCCCAGCATTTT. The V call is TRBV6-5, the J call TRBJ1-5, with D unresolved. V lost 11 bases, J lost 3 bases, and 11 bases lay in between. The CDR3 covers 12 residues. The germline gives CDR1 MNHEY, CDR2 SVGAGI.

The chain carries TRBV7-2 and TRBJ1-5; D may be TRBD1 (6 bases). V lost 5 bases to trimming and J lost 4 bases, with 15 bases between them. The V gene's germline CDR1 is SGHTA and CDR2 FQGNSA. The CDR3 consists of 15 residues. The CDR3 is CASSPRLGQNQPQHF. The CDR3 region has the DNA TGTGCCAGCAGCCCCCGCCTCGGACAGAATCAGCCCCAGCATTTT.

The rearrangement joins TRBV5-4 to TRBJ2-1, with D possibly matching TRBD2 (6 bases). V shed 4 bases and J shed 4 bases, with 15 bases lying between them. The CDR3 spans 15 residues. Germline assignment: CDR1 SGHNT and CDR2 YYREEE (reference sequence). The CDR3 is CASSPTYGGYNEQFF. The CDR3 nucleotides read TGTGCCAGCAGCCCAACGTACGGGGGATACAATGAGCAGTTCTTC.

This chain joins TRBV6-6 and TRBJ1-4; TRBD1 is a possible D gene (6 bases). The CDR3 extends over 14 amino acids. The V gene's germline CDR1 is MNHNY and CDR2 SVGAGI (reference sequence). V lost 4 bases and J 8 bases, leaving 14 bases between the germline ends. The CDR3 bases are TGTGCCAGCAGTTTCCGGGACACCGCCGAAAAACTGTTTTTT. Translation gives CASSFRDTAEKLFF.

The V gene is TRBV19, the J gene TRBJ2-4, with a possible D match to TRBD1 (5 bases). Germline V gives CDR1 LNHDA, CDR2 SQIVND (reference sequence). The CDR3 covers 18 residues. V gave up 5 bases and J gave up 0 bases, with 20 bases separating them. Here the CDR3 reads CASSAFLGAGLAKNIQYF. DNA for the CDR3: TGTGCCAGTAGTGCGTTTTTAGGGGCAGGCCTAGCCAAAAACATTCAGTACTTC.

The chain recombines TRBV9 with TRBJ1-1; 8 nucleotides agree with TRBD1. V gave up 4 bases and J gave up 0 bases; unmatched junction bases: 5. The V gene's germline CDR1 is SGDLS and CDR2 YYNGEE. This CDR3 region has 15 residues. CDR3 residues: CASSTGGTLNTEAFF. CDR3 sequence (DNA): TGTGCCAGCAGCACAGGGGGGACCTTGAACACTGAAGCTTTCTTT.

V and J are TRBV29-1 and TRBJ2-1, with TRBD1 matching over 7 bases. Germline V gene data show CDR1 as SQVTM and CDR2 as ANQGSEA. Trimming took 6 bases from V and 5 from J; bases not matched to a gene: 7. This CDR3 has 13 amino acids. The CDR3 sequence: CSVCRDRDNEQFF. CDR3 coding DNA: TGCAGCGTATGCCGGGACAGAGACAATGAGCAGTTCTTC.

The rearrangement links TRBV19 to TRBJ2-5; the match to TRBD1 covers 9 bases. Per the germline V gene, CDR1 is LNHDA and CDR2 is SQIVND (reference sequence). V lost 3 bases and J lost 5; bases outside the gene matches: 7. This CDR3 is built from 15 residues. CDR3 DNA: TGTGCCAGTAGTATCTCACAGGGGGCGCGGGAGACCCAGTACTTC. It yields the protein CASSISQGARETQYF.

This chain uses TRBV5-1 with TRBJ2-3; TRBD2 matches 9 bases. The germline V gene has CDR1 SGHRS and CDR2 YFSETQ. Trimming cost V 2 bases and J 6 bases; bases outside gene matches: 7. The CDR3 sequence is 15 residues long. CDR3 loop: CASSLGGGARDTQYF. In DNA form, the CDR3 reads TGCGCCAGCAGCTTAGGCGGGGGGGCCCGGGATACGCAGTATTTT. Combining the CDR3 with reference TRBV5-1 and TRBJ2-3 gives the whole variable domain KAGVTQTPRYLIKTRGQQVTLSCSPISGHRSVSWYQQTPGQGLQFLFEYFSETQRNKGNFPGRFSGRQFSNSRSEMNVSTLELGDSALYLCASSLGGGARDTQYFGPGTRLTVL.

The V call is TRBV6-5, the J call TRBJ1-2, with 10 bases matching TRBD1. Per the germline V gene, CDR1 is MNHEY and CDR2 is SVGAGI. This CDR3 contains 14 residues. With V trimmed by 4 bases and J by 5 bases, 4 bases remained unmatched. In DNA form, the CDR3 reads TGTGCCAGCAGTTTCGGACAGGGGGTATATGGCTACACCTTC. Encoded protein: CASSFGQGVYGYTF.

This chain joins TRBV9 and TRBJ2-5; TRBD2 aligns across 10 bases. V lost 3 bases, J lost 2 bases, and 4 bases stayed unmatched. The CDR3 contains 15 residues. CDR1 SGDLS and CDR2 YYNGEE come from the germline V gene. The DNA of the CDR3 is TGTGCCAGCAGCGACATAGCGGGGGGACAAGAGACCCAGTACTTC. Translation: CASSDIAGGQETQYF.

As regards this clone: Other DNA sequences within the sample encode an identical CDR3. The chain couples TRBV28 to TRBJ1-2; no firm D call. Germline assignment: CDR1 MDHEN and CDR2 SYDVKM. V lost 2 bases, J lost 4 bases, and 5 bases lay in between. This CDR3 is built from 12 residues. The CDR3 is CASSLGSYGYTF. The CDR3 DNA sequence: TGTGCCAGCAGTTTAGGAAGCTATGGCTACACCTTC.

The CDR3 nucleotides are TGTGCCAGCAGCTACCCCCCCCGTCTCACAGATACGCAGTATTTT. It is translated as CASSYPPRLTDTQYF. This chain links TRBV28 with TRBJ2-3; D unresolved. V was clipped by 6 bases and J by 2 bases, with 15 bases between them. CDR3 size: 15 residues. Per germline, CDR1 MDHEN and CDR2 SYDVKM.

The rearrangement joins TRBV11-2 to TRBJ2-5; D is ambiguous. Per germline, CDR1 SGHAT and CDR2 FQNNGV. The CDR3 is 14 amino acids. V dropped 2 bases and J dropped 3 bases, with 10 bases sitting between them. The CDR3 here is CASSLSSTKETQYF. DNA of the CDR3: TGTGCCAGCAGCTTATCCTCGACCAAAGAGACCCAGTACTTC.